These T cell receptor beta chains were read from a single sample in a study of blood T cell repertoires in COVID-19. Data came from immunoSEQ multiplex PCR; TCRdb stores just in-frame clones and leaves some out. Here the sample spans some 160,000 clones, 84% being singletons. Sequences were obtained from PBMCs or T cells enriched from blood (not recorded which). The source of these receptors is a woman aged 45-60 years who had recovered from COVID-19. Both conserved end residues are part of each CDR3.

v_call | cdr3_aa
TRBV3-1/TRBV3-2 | CASSYRSTGQGYYGYTF
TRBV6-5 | CASRRDVYEQYF
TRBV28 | CASRPARFRSAGARVGNEQFF
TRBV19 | CASSDTRGPLDEKLFF
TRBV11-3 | CASSLPGFYEQYF
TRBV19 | CASRSIAKNIQYF
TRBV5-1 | CASSLDGGNQPQHF
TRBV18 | CASSPPVVNGYTF
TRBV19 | CASSIPGVSNSPLHF
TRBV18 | CASSPGGQNYGYTF
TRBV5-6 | CASSFTGAGGSPLHF
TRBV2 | CASGVGGIGTEAFF
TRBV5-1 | CASSFEGDTEAFF
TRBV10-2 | CASSEQGGTDTQYF
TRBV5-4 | CASSVPGGTEAFF
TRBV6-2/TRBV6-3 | CASSSNTYEQYF
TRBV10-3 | CATRTSGGEQETQYF
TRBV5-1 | CASSTGTRGETQYF
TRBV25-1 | CASRDTGFLYGYTF
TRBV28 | CASSSGQSFGYGYTF
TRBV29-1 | CSVGLAVSSTDTQYF
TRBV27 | CASSLGGLRDREAFF
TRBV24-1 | CATSDGGGSGLYNEQFF
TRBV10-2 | CASIDVQGNSPLHF
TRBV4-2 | CASSRGDRDYNSPLHF
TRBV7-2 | CASSLAPRDGYTF
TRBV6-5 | CASSSSAGGPLGEQFF
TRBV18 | CASSPSLRQAVF
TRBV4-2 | CASSQDLGREGTYEQYF
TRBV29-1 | CSVESTGNTYEQYF
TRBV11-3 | CASSTDRDRRSTEAFF
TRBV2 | CASTRVQETQYF
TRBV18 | CASSPDRMNTEAFF
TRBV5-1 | CASSFWTPGYGNTIYF
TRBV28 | CASRPSGQTYEQYF
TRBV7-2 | CASSSRQPYGYTF
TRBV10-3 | CAISVGGVGGTAFF
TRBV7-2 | CASSFTSDSYNEQFF
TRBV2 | CAVHQPSGNTIYF
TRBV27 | CASSSFTGGALHEKLFF
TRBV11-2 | CASSNARGVETQYF
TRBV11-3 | CASSLDAGPEAFF
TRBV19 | CASADQGGAGYEQYF
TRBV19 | CASIKDRSYSGNTIYF
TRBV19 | CASSITGNNEQFF